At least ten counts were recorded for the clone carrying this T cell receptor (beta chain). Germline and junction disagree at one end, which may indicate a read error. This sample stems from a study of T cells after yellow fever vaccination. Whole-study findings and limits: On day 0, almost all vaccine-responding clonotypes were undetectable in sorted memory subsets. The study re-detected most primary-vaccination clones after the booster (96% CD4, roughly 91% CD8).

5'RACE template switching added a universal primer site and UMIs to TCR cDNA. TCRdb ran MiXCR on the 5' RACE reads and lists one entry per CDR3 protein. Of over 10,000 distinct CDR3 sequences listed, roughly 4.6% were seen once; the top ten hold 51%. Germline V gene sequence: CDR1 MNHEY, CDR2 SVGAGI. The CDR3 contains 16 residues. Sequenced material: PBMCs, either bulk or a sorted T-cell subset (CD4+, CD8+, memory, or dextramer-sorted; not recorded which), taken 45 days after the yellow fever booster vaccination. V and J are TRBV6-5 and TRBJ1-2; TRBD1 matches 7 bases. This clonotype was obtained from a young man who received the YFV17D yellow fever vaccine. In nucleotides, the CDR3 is TGTGCCAGCAGTGACTCCGGGACAGTACGGGTCTATGGCTACACCTTC. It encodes CASSDSGTVRVYGYTF.